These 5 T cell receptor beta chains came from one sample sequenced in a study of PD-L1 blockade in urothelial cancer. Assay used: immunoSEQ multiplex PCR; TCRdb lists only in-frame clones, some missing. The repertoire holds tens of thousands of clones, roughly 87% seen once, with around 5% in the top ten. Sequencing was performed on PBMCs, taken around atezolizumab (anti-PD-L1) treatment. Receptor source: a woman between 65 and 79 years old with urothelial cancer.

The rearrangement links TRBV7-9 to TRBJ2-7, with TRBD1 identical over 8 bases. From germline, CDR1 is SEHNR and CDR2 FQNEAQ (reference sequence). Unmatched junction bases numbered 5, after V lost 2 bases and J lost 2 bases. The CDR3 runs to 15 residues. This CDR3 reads CASSLSSGQAYEQYF. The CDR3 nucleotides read TGTGCCAGCAGCTTAAGCTCGGGACAGGCCTACGAGCAGTACTTC.

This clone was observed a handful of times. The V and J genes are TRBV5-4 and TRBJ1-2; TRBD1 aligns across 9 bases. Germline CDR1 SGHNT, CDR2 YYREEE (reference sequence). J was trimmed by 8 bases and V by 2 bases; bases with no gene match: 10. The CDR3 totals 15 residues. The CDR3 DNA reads TGTGCCAGCAGCTTTGCCACAGGGGGCCAAGGAGGCTACACCTTC. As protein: CASSFATGGQGGYTF.

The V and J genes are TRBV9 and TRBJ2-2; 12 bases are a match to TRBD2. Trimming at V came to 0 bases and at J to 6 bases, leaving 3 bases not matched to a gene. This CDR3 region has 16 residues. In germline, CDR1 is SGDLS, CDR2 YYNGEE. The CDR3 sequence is CASSVGPSGGAGELFF. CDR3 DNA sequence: TGTGCCAGCAGCGTAGGCCCTAGCGGGGGGGCCGGGGAGCTGTTTTTT.

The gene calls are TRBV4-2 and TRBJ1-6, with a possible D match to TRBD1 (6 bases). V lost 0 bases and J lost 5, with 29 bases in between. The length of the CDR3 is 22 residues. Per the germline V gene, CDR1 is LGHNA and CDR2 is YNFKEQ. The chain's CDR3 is CASSQEGVPQGIPQLDNSPLHF. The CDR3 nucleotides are TGTGCCAGCAGCCAAGAAGGGGTACCACAGGGTATCCCTCAGCTGGATAATTCACCCCTCCACTTT.

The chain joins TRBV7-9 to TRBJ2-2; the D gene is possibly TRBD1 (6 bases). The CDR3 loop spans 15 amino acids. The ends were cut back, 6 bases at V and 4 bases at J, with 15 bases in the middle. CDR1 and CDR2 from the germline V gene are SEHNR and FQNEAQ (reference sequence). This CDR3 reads CASRITGPGTGELFF. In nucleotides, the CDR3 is TGTGCCAGCAGAATTACAGGGCCGGGCACCGGGGAGCTGTTTTTT.